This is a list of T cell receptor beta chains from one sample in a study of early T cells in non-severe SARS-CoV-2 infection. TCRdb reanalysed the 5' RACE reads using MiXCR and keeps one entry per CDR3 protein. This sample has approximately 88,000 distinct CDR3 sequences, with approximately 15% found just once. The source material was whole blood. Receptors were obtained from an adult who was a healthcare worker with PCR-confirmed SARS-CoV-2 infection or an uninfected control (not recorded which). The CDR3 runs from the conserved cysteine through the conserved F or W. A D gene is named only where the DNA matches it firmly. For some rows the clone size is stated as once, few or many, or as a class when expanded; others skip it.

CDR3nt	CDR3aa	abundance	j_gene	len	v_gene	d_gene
TGTGCCAGCACTACGGGACTAGCGGGGTCTAATAAGCAGTACTTC	CASTTGLAGSNKQYF	many	TRBJ2-7	15	TRBV27	TRBD2
TGTGCCAGTAGTATAATGGTCTACCAAGGCTATGGCTACACCTTC	CASSIMVYQGYGYTF	few	TRBJ1-2	15	TRBV19	.
TGCAGTGCAACCCCCCCGGACGGCCTAAATCCTGAAGCTTTCTTT	CSATPPDGLNPEAFF	.	TRBJ1-1	15	TRBV20-1	.
TGCAGTGCTGTCGGACAGGGGAACACCGGGGAGCTGTTTTTT	CSAVGQGNTGELFF	many	TRBJ2-2	14	TRBV20-1	TRBD1
TGTGCCACCAGACCCGGGGGGTTCGGGGCCAACGTCCTGACTTTC	CATRPGGFGANVLTF	many	TRBJ2-6	15	TRBV15	TRBD2
TGTGCCAGCAGCTTGGGTGAGAGGTACGAGCAGTACTTC	CASSLGERYEQYF	many	TRBJ2-7	13	TRBV5-6	.
TGTGCCAGCAAAGAGGTCTTGACCCCCTCCAGGGTCTTC	CASKEVLTPSRVF	many	TRBJ2-1	13	TRBV12-3/TRBV12-4	.
TGCGCCAGCAGCTCTCCGGGACAGGGGAACACTGAAGCTTTCTTT	CASSSPGQGNTEAFF	.	TRBJ1-1	15	TRBV4-3	TRBD1
TGCAGCGTTGTGAGGACAGGCCTAAAGGGGGAGACCCAGTACTTC	CSVVRTGLKGETQYF	.	TRBJ2-5	15	TRBV29-1	TRBD1
TGTGCCAGCAGTTACCAACAGGATTCACCCCTCCACTTT	CASSYQQDSPLHF	many	TRBJ1-6	13	TRBV6-2/TRBV6-3	.
TGTGCCACCAGTGATTTGAAGGGCCACAGTACAGATACGCAGTATTTT	CATSDLKGHSTDTQYF	many	TRBJ2-3	16	TRBV24-1	.
TGTGCCAGCAGTGAAGTTGACGCCTCCTACGAGCAGTACTTC	CASSEVDASYEQYF	.	TRBJ2-7	14	TRBV2	.
TGCAGCGTTGGGGATCGCCAAGGGTTCTTC	CSVGDRQGFF	many	TRBJ2-1	10	TRBV29-1	.
TGTGCCATCAGTGAGGACAGGAGCTCCTACAATGAGCAGTTCTTC	CAISEDRSSYNEQFF	many	TRBJ2-1	15	TRBV10-3	.
TGTGCCAGCTCAACCGCAAGAATCTCTGAAGCTTTCTTT	CASSTARISEAFF	many	TRBJ1-1	13	TRBV18	.
TGTGCCAGCAGCTTGGCGGGGACAGGCTACACCTTC	CASSLAGTGYTF	.	TRBJ1-2	12	TRBV5-4	.
TGCAGTGCTAGCCCTAGCACAGATACGCAGTATTTT	CSASPSTDTQYF	many	TRBJ2-3	12	TRBV20-1	.
TGTGCCAGCCGGGCAGGCCCACCTAAGGACAGGATGCTATCGGAAGAGACCCAGTACTTC	CASRAGPPKDRMLSEETQYF	few	TRBJ2-5	20	TRBV2	TRBD1
TGTGCCAGCAGTGCGGACGGTAACTATGGCTACACCTTC	CASSADGNYGYTF	.	TRBJ1-2	13	TRBV25-1	.
TGCAGTGCTAGCCCCAGCTCTGGAAACACCATATATTTT	CSASPSSGNTIYF	.	TRBJ1-3	13	TRBV20-1	.
TGCGCCAGCAGTGGAGTATTGGGGCATACTGAAGCTTTCTTT	CASSGVLGHTEAFF	.	TRBJ1-1	14	TRBV5-1	.
TGTGCCAGCACCACGGATAGGGACTATAGCTCCTACGAGCAGTACTTC	CASTTDRDYSSYEQYF	many	TRBJ2-7	16	TRBV6-6	TRBD2
TGCAGTGCTGGGGGGGCGAACACTGAAGCTTTCTTT	CSAGGANTEAFF	.	TRBJ1-1	12	TRBV20-1	.
TGTGCCAGCAGCCCCGCCGGGACGGTGAACACTGAAGCTTTCTTT	CASSPAGTVNTEAFF	few	TRBJ1-1	15	TRBV7-9	.
TGTGCCAGCAGCTTTAGGGTCGGCACAGATACGCAGTATTTT	CASSFRVGTDTQYF	few	TRBJ2-3	14	TRBV7-9	.
TGTGCCAGCAGAGCCGGGACAGGCAATCAGCCCCAGCATTTT	CASRAGTGNQPQHF	few	TRBJ1-5	14	TRBV12-3/TRBV12-4	TRBD1
TGCGCCAGCAGCTTGGAAGGCTTTACCGGGGAGCTGTTTTTT	CASSLEGFTGELFF	few	TRBJ2-2	14	TRBV5-1	.
TGTGCCAGCAGTGAAACTGAAGGCATTCAGTACTTC	CASSETEGIQYF	many	TRBJ2-4	12	TRBV2	.
TGCAGCGTTCGGGGCAGGGATGAAAAACTGTTTTTT	CSVRGRDEKLFF	.	TRBJ1-4	12	TRBV29-1	.
TGTGCCAGCCGAGACATCTACGAGCAGTACTTC	CASRDIYEQYF	many	TRBJ2-7	11	TRBV6-1	.
TGCAGCGTTGAGGACTCGGGTTACGAGCAGTACTTC	CSVEDSGYEQYF	.	TRBJ2-7	12	TRBV29-1	.
TGTGCCAGCAGCCCCCGGGACAGCCCGCCCATCACCCTCCACTTT	CASSPRDSPPITLHF	.	TRBJ1-6	15	TRBV7-8	TRBD1
TGTGCCAGCAGCTTAAGCTCGGCCCGGGCTCGAGCTTTCTTT	CASSLSSARARAFF	many	TRBJ1-1	14	TRBV7-8	.
TGTGCCAGCAGCTTAGCCATACTAGCGGGGGGCACAGATACGCAGTATTTT	CASSLAILAGGTDTQYF	many	TRBJ2-3	17	TRBV7-2	TRBD2
TGTGCCAGCAGTGAATGGGAGACCATATATTTT	CASSEWETIYF	.	TRBJ1-3	11	TRBV6-1	.
TGTGCCAGCAGGCGCGGGGGTAGCACAGATACGCAGTATTTT	CASRRGGSTDTQYF	few	TRBJ2-3	14	TRBV6-5	TRBD2
TGTGCCAGCAGCCGCCTGACTAGCGGGGATCTAGAGACCCAGTACTTC	CASSRLTSGDLETQYF	.	TRBJ2-5	16	TRBV12-3/TRBV12-4	TRBD2
TGTGCCAGCAGCCCTTTAGCGAACCAAGAGACCCAGTACTTC	CASSPLANQETQYF	.	TRBJ2-5	14	TRBV7-2	.
TGTGCCAGCAGCTTAATGGGAGGGAATAATTCACCCCTCCACTTT	CASSLMGGNNSPLHF	.	TRBJ1-6	15	TRBV7-2	.
TGTGCCAGCATCGGAGGGAATGGCTACACCTTC	CASIGGNGYTF	few	TRBJ1-2	11	TRBV25-1	.
TGCAGCGCACGACAGGGGGCGAAAACTGAAGCTTTCTTT	CSARQGAKTEAFF	.	TRBJ1-1	13	TRBV29-1	TRBD1
TGCGCCAGCAGTCCCGGGAAGTGGGCCCAGTACTTC	CASSPGKWAQYF	few	TRBJ2-5	12	TRBV10-2	.
TGTGCCAGTAGTAAACAGAGTCAGCAAGAGACCCAGTACTTC	CASSKQSQQETQYF	.	TRBJ2-5	14	TRBV19	.
TGTGCCAGCAGTTACTCAACCAAGGACAGGGAAGAAGATACGCAGTATTTT	CASSYSTKDREEDTQYF	many	TRBJ2-3	17	TRBV6-2/TRBV6-3	TRBD1
TGTGCCATCAGGTGGGGGGAGGACACTGAAGCTTTCTTT	CAIRWGEDTEAFF	.	TRBJ1-1	13	TRBV10-3	.
TGTGCCAGCAGCTTAGGAAGCGGGACTAGTGGCCATGAGCAGTTCTTC	CASSLGSGTSGHEQFF	many	TRBJ2-1	16	TRBV11-3	TRBD2
TGTGCCAGCAGCGTAAGTCCGCCCTACCAAGAGACCCAGTACTTC	CASSVSPPYQETQYF	.	TRBJ2-5	15	TRBV7-9	.
TGTGCCAGCAGTTTAACCGCTAACTATGGCTACACCTTC	CASSLTANYGYTF	many	TRBJ1-2	13	TRBV12-3/TRBV12-4	.
TGTGCCAGTAGTTTTCGACTAGCGGGTCCCTCTGGGGCCAACGTCCTGACTTTC	CASSFRLAGPSGANVLTF	many	TRBJ2-6	18	TRBV19	TRBD2
TGTGCCAGCAGTTACCCACTAGCGGGGCCCCCGAACACCGGGGAGCTGTTTTTT	CASSYPLAGPPNTGELFF	many	TRBJ2-2	18	TRBV6-5	TRBD2
TGCAGTGCTAGAGATCTTTCGGGGTTATCTGAAGCTTTCTTT	CSARDLSGLSEAFF	.	TRBJ1-1	14	TRBV20-1	.
TGCAGTGCTAGCCACACAGATACGCAGTATTTT	CSASHTDTQYF	many	TRBJ2-3	11	TRBV20-1	.
TGTGCCAGCAGCCGACAGCCGAGGGAAAAACTGTTTTTT	CASSRQPREKLFF	.	TRBJ1-4	13	TRBV11-2	.
TGTGCCAGCAGTGGCCAGGTGTTTGGCTACACCTTC	CASSGQVFGYTF	few	TRBJ1-2	12	TRBV2	.
TGCAGTGCTAGACGCCCAGGCGGGACTGAAGCTTTCTTT	CSARRPGGTEAFF	many	TRBJ1-1	13	TRBV20-1	.
TGCAGCGCCGTAGCGGGGGGGGAGACAGATACGCAGTATTTT	CSAVAGGETDTQYF	.	TRBJ2-3	14	TRBV29-1	TRBD2
TGTGCCAGCAGTTACGGGTCCCTCAGGAGGGACTATGGCTACACCTTC	CASSYGSLRRDYGYTF	.	TRBJ1-2	16	TRBV6-2/TRBV6-3	.
TGTGCCAGCAGCTCATACTCGACAGGGGCAGATGAGCAGTTCTTC	CASSSYSTGADEQFF	.	TRBJ2-1	15	TRBV7-2	TRBD1